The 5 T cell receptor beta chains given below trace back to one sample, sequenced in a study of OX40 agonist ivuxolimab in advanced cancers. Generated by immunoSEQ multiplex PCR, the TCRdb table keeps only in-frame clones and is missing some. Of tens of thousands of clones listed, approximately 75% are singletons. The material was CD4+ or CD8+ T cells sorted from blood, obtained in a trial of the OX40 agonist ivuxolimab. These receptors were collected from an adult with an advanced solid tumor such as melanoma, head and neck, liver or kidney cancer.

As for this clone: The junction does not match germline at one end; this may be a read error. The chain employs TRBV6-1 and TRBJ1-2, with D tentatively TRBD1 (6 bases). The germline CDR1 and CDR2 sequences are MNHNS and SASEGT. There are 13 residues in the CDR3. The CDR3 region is CASSEGGTYGYTF. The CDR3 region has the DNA TGTGCCAGCAGCGAAGGGGGAACTTATGGCTACACCTTC.

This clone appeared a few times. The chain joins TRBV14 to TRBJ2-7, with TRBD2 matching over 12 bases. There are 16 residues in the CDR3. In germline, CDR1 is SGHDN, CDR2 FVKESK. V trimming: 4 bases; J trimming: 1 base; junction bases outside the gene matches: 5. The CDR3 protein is CASSPKTSGRSYEQYF. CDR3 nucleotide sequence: TGTGCCAGCAGCCCCAAGACTAGCGGGAGATCCTACGAGCAGTACTTC.

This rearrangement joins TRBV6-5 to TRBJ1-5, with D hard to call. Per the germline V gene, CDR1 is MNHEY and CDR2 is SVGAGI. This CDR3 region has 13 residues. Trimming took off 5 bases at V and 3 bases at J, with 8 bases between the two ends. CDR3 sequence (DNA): TGTGCCAGCAGTCCGACCTACAATCAGCCCCAGCATTTT. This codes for CASSPTYNQPQHF.

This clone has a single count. This CDR3 reads CASSIIAGGDEQFF. DNA for the CDR3: TGTGCCAGTAGTATTATAGCGGGAGGGGATGAGCAGTTCTTC. The chain combines TRBV19 with TRBJ2-1, with TRBD2 matching over 11 bases. The trim removed 3 bases at V and 8 bases at J, leaving 3 bases unmatched. Per the germline V gene, CDR1 is LNHDA and CDR2 is SQIVND (reference sequence). This CDR3 is built from 14 residues.

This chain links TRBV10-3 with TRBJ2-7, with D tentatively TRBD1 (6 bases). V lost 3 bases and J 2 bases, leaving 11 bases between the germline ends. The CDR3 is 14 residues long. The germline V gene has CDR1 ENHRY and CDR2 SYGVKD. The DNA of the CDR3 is TGTGCCATCAGTGATAGAGGGGGAGCCTACGAGCAGTACTTC. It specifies CAISDRGGAYEQYF.